The present TCR beta chain was sequenced within a study of neoadjuvant nivolumab and ipilimumab in lung cancer. For the study at large: Patients got nivolumab 3 mg/kg on days 1, 15 and 29; combination added ipilimumab 1 mg/kg day 1. Study findings and constraints: A small number of samples were TCR sequenced. Only two of four nivolumab-treated tumors gained richness and clonality by surgery. Only a single major-pathologic-response sample was available for clonality analysis.

Profiling relied on immunoSEQ multiplex PCR, and the TCRdb table lists in-frame clones only, not all of them. The table records some 8,000 clones, about four fifths of them present only once. This CDR3 contains 13 residues. Germline-derived CDR1 and CDR2 are SGHTA and FQGTGA. Between the trimmed V and J ends, which lost 2 bases and 4 bases, there was a span of 7 bases. A word on this clone: Its antigen remains unknown.

The source was adjacent normal lung tissue, collected after neoadjuvant nivolumab, alone or with ipilimumab, at or shortly before surgery. The sequence derives from an adult with non-small cell lung cancer. J is TRBJ2-3 and V is TRBV7-3; D is unresolved. The CDR3 sequence is CASSLVVSDTQYF. Here the CDR3 DNA reads TGTGCCAGCAGCTTAGTGGTCTCAGATACGCAGTATTTT.